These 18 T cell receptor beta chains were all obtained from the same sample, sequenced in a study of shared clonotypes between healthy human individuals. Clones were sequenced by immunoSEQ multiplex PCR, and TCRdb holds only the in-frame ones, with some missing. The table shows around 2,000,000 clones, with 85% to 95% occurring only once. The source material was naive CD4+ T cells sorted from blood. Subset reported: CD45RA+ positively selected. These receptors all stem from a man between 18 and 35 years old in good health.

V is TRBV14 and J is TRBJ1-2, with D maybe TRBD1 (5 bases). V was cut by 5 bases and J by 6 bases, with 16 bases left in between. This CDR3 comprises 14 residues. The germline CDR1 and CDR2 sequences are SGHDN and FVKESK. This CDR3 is CASSARVSGDGYTF. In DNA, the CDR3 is TGTGCCAGCAGCGCCAGGGTGAGCGGCGATGGCTACACCTTC.

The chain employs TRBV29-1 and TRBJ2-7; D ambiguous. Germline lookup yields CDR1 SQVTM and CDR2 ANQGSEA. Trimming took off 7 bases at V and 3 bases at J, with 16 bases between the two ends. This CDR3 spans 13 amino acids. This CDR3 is CSDLFYEIYEQYF. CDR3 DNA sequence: TGCAGCGACCTTTTTTATGAAATCTACGAGCAGTACTTC.

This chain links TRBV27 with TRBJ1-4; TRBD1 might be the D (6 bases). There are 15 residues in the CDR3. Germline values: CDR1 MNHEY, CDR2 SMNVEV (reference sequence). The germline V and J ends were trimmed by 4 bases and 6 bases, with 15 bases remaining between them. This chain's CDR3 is CASSSYRERDEKLFF. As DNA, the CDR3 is TGTGCCAGCAGTTCCTACAGGGAGAGGGATGAAAAACTGTTTTTT.

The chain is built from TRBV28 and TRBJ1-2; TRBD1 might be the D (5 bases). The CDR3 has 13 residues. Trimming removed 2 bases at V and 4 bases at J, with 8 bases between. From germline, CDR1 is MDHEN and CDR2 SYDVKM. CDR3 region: CASSLKGPYGYTF. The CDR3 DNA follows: TGTGCCAGCAGTTTAAAGGGGCCCTATGGCTACACCTTC.

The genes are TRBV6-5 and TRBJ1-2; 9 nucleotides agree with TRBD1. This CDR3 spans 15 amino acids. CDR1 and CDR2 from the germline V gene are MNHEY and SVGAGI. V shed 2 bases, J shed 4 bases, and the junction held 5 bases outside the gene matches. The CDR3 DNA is TGTGCCAGCAGTTACCTCCAGACAGGGGGCTATGGCTACACCTTC. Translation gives CASSYLQTGGYGYTF.

The DNA for the CDR3 is TGCGCCAGCAGATTAGGACAGCGACAAACTAACTATGGCTACACCTTC. Protein: CASRLGQRQTNYGYTF. The rearrangement links TRBV5-1 to TRBJ1-2, with D maybe TRBD1 (6 bases). There are 16 residues in the CDR3. V was cut by 5 bases and J by 0 bases, with 17 bases left in between. CDR1 SGHRS and CDR2 YFSETQ come from the germline V gene.

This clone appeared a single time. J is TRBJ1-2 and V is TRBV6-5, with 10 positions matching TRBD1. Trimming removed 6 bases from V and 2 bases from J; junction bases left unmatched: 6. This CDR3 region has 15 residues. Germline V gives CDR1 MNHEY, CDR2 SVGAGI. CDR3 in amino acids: CASSPPGQGNYGYTF. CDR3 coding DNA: TGTGCCAGCAGCCCCCCGGGACAGGGGAACTATGGCTACACCTTC.

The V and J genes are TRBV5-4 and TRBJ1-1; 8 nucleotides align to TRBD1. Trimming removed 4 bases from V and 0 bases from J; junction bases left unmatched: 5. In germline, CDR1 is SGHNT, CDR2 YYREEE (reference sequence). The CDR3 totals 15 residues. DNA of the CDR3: TGTGCCAGCAGCCTGACAGGGGCCATGAACACTGAAGCTTTCTTT. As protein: CASSLTGAMNTEAFF.

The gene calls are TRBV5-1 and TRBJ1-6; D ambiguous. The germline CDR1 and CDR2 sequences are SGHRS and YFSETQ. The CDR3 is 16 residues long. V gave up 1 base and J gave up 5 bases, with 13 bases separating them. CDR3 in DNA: TGCGCCAGCAGCTTGACGGTCGGGGAGAATAATTCACCCCTCCACTTT. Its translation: CASSLTVGENNSPLHF.

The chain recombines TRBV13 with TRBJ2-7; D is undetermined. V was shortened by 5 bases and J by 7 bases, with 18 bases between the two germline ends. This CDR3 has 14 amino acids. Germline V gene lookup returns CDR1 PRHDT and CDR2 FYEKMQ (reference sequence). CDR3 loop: CASSQGRTSQEQYF. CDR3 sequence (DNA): TGTGCCAGCAGCCAAGGCCGGACGTCCCAGGAGCAGTACTTC.

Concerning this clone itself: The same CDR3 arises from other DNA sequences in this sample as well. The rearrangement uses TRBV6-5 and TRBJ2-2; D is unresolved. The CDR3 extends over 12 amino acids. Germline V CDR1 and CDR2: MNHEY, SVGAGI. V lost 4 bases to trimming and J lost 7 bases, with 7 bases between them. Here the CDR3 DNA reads TGTGCCAGCAGTTCGGTTGGCGGGGAGCTGTTTTTT. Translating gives CASSSVGGELFF.

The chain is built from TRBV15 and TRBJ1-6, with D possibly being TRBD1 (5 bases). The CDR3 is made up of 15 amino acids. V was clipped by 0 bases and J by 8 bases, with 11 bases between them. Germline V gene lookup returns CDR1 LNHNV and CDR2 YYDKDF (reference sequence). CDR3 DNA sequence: TGTGCCACCAGCAGAGAACCCCAGGGTCATTCACCCCTCCACTTT. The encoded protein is CATSREPQGHSPLHF.

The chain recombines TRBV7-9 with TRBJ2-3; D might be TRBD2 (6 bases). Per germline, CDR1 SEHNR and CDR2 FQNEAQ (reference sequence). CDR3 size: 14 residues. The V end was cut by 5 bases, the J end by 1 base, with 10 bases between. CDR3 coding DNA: TGTGCCAGCAGCCCCCCGGGGGGCACAGATACGCAGTATTTT. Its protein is CASSPPGGTDTQYF. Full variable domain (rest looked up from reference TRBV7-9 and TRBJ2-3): DTGVSQNPRHKITKRGQNVTFRCDPISEHNRLYWYRQTLGQGPEFLTYFQNEAQLEKSRLLSDRFSAERPKGSFSTLEIQRTEQGDSAMYLCASSPPGGTDTQYFGPGTRLTVL.

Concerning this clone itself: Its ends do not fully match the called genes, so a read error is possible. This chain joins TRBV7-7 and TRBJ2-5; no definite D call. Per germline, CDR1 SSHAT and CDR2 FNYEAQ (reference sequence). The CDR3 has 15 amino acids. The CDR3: CASSLGPTSKETQYF. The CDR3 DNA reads TGTGCTAGCAGCTTAGGCCCGACCAGTAAAGAGACCCAGTACTTC.

The CDR3 sequence is CASSFNSGNTIYF. The CDR3 bases are TGTGCCAGCAGCTTTAACTCTGGAAACACCATATATTTT. V is TRBV7-9 and J is TRBJ1-3; no clear D gene. Germline-derived CDR1 and CDR2 are SEHNR and FQNEAQ (reference sequence). The V gene lost 3 bases and the J gene lost 0 bases, with 3 bases spanning the gap. This CDR3 comprises 13 residues.

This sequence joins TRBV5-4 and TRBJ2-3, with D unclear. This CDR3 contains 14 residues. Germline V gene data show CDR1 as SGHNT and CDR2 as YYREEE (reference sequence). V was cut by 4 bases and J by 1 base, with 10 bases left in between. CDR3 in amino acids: CASSRTPGTDTQYF. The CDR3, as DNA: TGTGCCAGCAGCCGGACGCCTGGCACAGATACGCAGTATTTT.

This CDR3 reads CASSLDGQSGTEAFF. Here the CDR3 DNA reads TGCGCCAGCAGCTTGGACGGACAGTCGGGAACTGAAGCTTTCTTT. The J gene is TRBJ1-1, the V gene TRBV5-1; a possible D gene is TRBD1 (6 bases). This CDR3 comprises 15 residues. V was pared by 0 bases and J by 5 bases, with 14 bases between. Germline V gene sequence: CDR1 SGHRS, CDR2 YFSETQ. The whole variable domain, filled in from reference TRBV5-1 and TRBJ1-1, reads KAGVTQTPRYLIKTRGQQVTLSCSPISGHRSVSWYQQTPGQGLQFLFEYFSETQRNKGNFPGRFSGRQFSNSRSEMNVSTLELGDSALYLCASSLDGQSGTEAFFGQGTRLTVV.

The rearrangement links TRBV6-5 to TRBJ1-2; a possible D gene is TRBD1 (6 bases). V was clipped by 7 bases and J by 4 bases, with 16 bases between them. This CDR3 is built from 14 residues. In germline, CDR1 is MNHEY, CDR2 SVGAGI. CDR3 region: CASNPSGTFYGYTF. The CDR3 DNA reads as TGTGCCAGCAATCCCTCCGGGACATTCTATGGCTACACCTTC.